This T cell receptor beta chain was recovered during a study of cytomegalovirus exposure and HLA in healthy donors. Overall study context: From about 170 million T cells, an earlier analysis saw 120 million or so unique TCR beta sequences.

About this clone: Its antigen is currently unknown.

Study results and caveats: Overall, approximately 150 TCR beta chains were annotated as cytomegalovirus-associated. An analysis that came later showed most CMV-associated TCR beta chains appearing HLA-restricted.

With 60 Vbeta and 13 Jbeta primers, the PCR was carried out. Method: immunoSEQ multiplex PCR; TCRdb's copy keeps in-frame clones and lacks some. Of around 130,000 clones listed, approximately 78% are singletons. Material for sequencing was PBMCs. The origin of this receptor is a woman aged 40 to 50 in good health and CMV-seropositive.

In DNA form, the CDR3 reads TGTGCCAGCAGTTCTGCCAACGTCCTGACTTTC. This gives the protein CASSSANVLTF. The V and J genes are TRBV28 and TRBJ2-6; D gene uncertain. CDR3 length equals 11 residues. V lost 4 bases and J 7 bases, leaving 2 bases between the germline ends. Germline V CDR1 and CDR2: MDHEN, SYDVKM.